What follows are 23 T cell receptor beta chains derived from one specimen sequenced in a study of cytomegalovirus exposure and HLA in healthy donors. PCR employed 60 Vbeta and 13 Jbeta primers. Clones were read by immunoSEQ multiplex PCR, and TCRdb kept only the in-frame ones, dropping some. The sample comprises 90,000 to 100,000 clones, roughly 10% of which are singletons, and approximately 5.1% rests with the top ten. Sequencing used PBMCs. These receptors were collected from a man in his fifties in good health and CMV-seropositive.

This clone turned up a few times. V and J are TRBV29-1 and TRBJ2-3; 8 nucleotides agree with TRBD2. V gave up 1 base and J gave up 0 bases; unmatched junction bases: 6. CDR1 SQVTM and CDR2 ANQGSEA come from the germline V gene. The CDR3 runs 16 residues. The CDR3 reads CSVEVYLAGSTDTQYF. CDR3 coding DNA: TGCAGCGTTGAAGTCTACTTAGCGGGGAGCACAGATACGCAGTATTTT.

The chain employs TRBV28 and TRBJ2-1, with D possibly TRBD1 on 7 matching bases. The CDR3 length is 15 residues. CDR1 and CDR2 from the germline V gene are MDHEN and SYDVKM. V was shortened by 6 bases and J by 4 bases, with 16 bases between the two germline ends. CDR3 nucleotides: TGTGCCAGCAGCCCCCCAGGGGGGAATTACAATGAGCAGTTCTTC. Protein product: CASSPPGGNYNEQFF.

This clone was detected a few times. The chain is built from TRBV4-1 and TRBJ1-5; D unresolved. Trimming stripped 4 bases from V and 7 bases from J, with 11 bases between. Germline values: CDR1 MGHRA, CDR2 YSYEKL. The CDR3 is made up of 13 amino acids. CDR3 residues: CASSPPGGQPQHF. The CDR3 DNA reads TGCGCCAGCAGCCCCCCGGGAGGCCAGCCCCAGCATTTT.

This clone was picked up many times. The chain carries TRBV7-9 and TRBJ1-4, with TRBD1 matching 10 bases. With 5 bases clipped from V and 7 bases from J, the junction kept 7 bases outside the gene matches. Germline CDR1 SEHNR, CDR2 FQNEAQ (reference sequence). The CDR3 is 15 residues long. The CDR3 coding sequence is TGTGCCAGCAGCCCAGGACAGGGGGAGGGTGAAAAACTGTTTTTT. Protein: CASSPGQGEGEKLFF. Full variable domain (outside the CDR3, taken from reference TRBV7-9 and TRBJ1-4): DTGVSQNPRHKITKRGQNVTFRCDPISEHNRLYWYRQTLGQGPEFLTYFQNEAQLEKSRLLSDRFSAERPKGSFSTLEIQRTEQGDSAMYLCASSPGQGEGEKLFFGSGTQLSVL.

This chain connects TRBV5-6 to TRBJ2-7; 9 nucleotides agree with TRBD1. The germline V gene encodes CDR1 SGHDT and CDR2 YYEEEE. Germline trimming cut 3 bases from V and 6 bases from J; bases unmatched to any gene: 7. The CDR3 length is 14 residues. This chain's CDR3 is CASSWGTGCGEQYF. Here the CDR3 DNA reads TGTGCCAGCAGCTGGGGGACAGGGTGTGGCGAGCAGTACTTC.

The sample holds a few counts of this clone. The V gene is TRBV15, the J gene TRBJ2-3; tentative D call: TRBD2 (6 bases). The CDR3 has 14 amino acids. Trimming stripped 8 bases from V and 6 bases from J, with 18 bases between. The germline gives CDR1 LNHNV, CDR2 YYDKDF (reference sequence). CDR3 amino acids: CATAKAGPRDTQYF. CDR3 nucleotide sequence: TGTGCCACCGCCAAGGCGGGACCGAGGGATACGCAGTATTTT.

This clone has just a few counts. This chain uses TRBV27 with TRBJ1-2; TRBD1 matches 11 bases. After removal of 3 bases from V and 5 bases from J, the junction contained 5 bases not matched to a gene. The CDR3 loop spans 15 amino acids. Germline-derived CDR1 and CDR2 are MNHEY and SMNVEV (reference sequence). The CDR3 protein is CASSFGTGGGYGYTF. The CDR3 DNA reads as TGTGCCAGCAGTTTTGGGACAGGGGGTGGGTATGGCTACACCTTC.

The chain links TRBV28 to TRBJ2-1, with 7 nucleotides matching TRBD2. V lost 3 bases, J lost 9 bases, and 11 bases stayed unmatched. Germline V lookup: CDR1 MDHEN, CDR2 SYDVKM. The length of the CDR3 is 15 residues. As DNA, the CDR3 is TGTGCCAGCAGTTTTTCTCGGGGGAGGGGAGGTGAGCAGTTCTTC. It specifies CASSFSRGRGGEQFF.

The chain joins TRBV7-3 to TRBJ2-3; 7 bases align to TRBD2. This CDR3 comprises 14 residues. Unmatched junction bases numbered 6, after V lost 5 bases and J lost 4 bases. The germline gives CDR1 SGHTA, CDR2 FQGTGA. The CDR3 coding sequence is TGTGCCAGCAGCACCGGACTAGAATCAGATACGCAGTATTTT. Translated: CASSTGLESDTQYF.

The chain couples TRBV2 to TRBJ2-7; weak D call: TRBD1 (5 bases). V was trimmed by 8 bases and J by 1 base, leaving 12 bases between them. The CDR3 is made up of 13 amino acids. The germline CDR1 and CDR2 sequences are SNHLY and FYNNEI. CDR3 DNA sequence: TGTGCCAGCGTAGACAGTGGGTCCTACGAGCAGTACTTC. This translates into CASVDSGSYEQYF.

This chain links TRBV6-6 with TRBJ2-7; 7 nucleotides agree with TRBD1. V dropped 5 bases and J dropped 1; count of bases not matched to a gene: 2. Germline V CDR1 and CDR2: MNHNY, SVGAGI (reference sequence). The CDR3 runs to 13 residues. The CDR3 loop is CASSDRASYEQYF. CDR3 sequence (DNA): TGTGCCAGCAGTGACAGGGCTTCCTACGAGCAGTACTTC.

The chain has TRBV27 and TRBJ2-3, with 8 bases lining up with TRBD2. J was trimmed by 1 base and V by 4 bases; bases with no gene match: 7. This CDR3 has 16 amino acids. Germline CDR1 is MNHEY and CDR2 is SMNVEV (reference sequence). Here the CDR3 reads CASSSPAGAGTDTQYF. Here the CDR3 DNA reads TGTGCCAGCAGTTCCCCAGCGGGAGCCGGCACAGATACGCAGTATTTT.

This rearrangement joins TRBV5-1 to TRBJ1-4; possibly TRBD1 for D (6 bases). V was clipped by 2 bases and J by 4 bases, with 15 bases between them. The length of the CDR3 is 16 residues. From germline, CDR1 is SGHRS and CDR2 YFSETQ. CDR3 in DNA: TGCGCCAGCAGCTTCGTGGGCCAGGGGCTTAATGAAAAACTGTTTTTT. It encodes CASSFVGQGLNEKLFF.

This clone has more than one count but fewer than ten. The CDR3 loop reads CASSFGQYNEQFF. Here the CDR3 DNA reads TGTGCCAGCAGCTTTGGTCAGTACAATGAGCAGTTCTTC. This chain links TRBV11-2 with TRBJ2-1; D remains ambiguous. Germline loops: CDR1 SGHAT, CDR2 FQNNGV. Trimming removed 3 bases at V and 4 bases at J, with 7 bases between. This CDR3 has 13 amino acids.

Comment on this clone: At one end, the junction sequence differs from germline, possibly due to a read error. V usage is TRBV18 and J usage is TRBJ2-5; no definite D call. This CDR3 is built from 13 residues. Germline V gives CDR1 KGHSH, CDR2 LQKENI. DNA for the CDR3: TGTGCCAGCTCACCACCGGATCAGACACCGTGGCACTTC. It is translated as CASSPPDQTPWHF.

V usage is TRBV28 and J usage is TRBJ1-1, with D tentatively TRBD1 (6 bases). CDR3 length: 14 residues. V was clipped by 7 bases and J by 5 bases, with 17 bases between them. Germline lookup yields CDR1 MDHEN and CDR2 SYDVKM. CDR3 amino acids: CASKAGQGWTEAFF. The CDR3 coding sequence is TGTGCCAGCAAAGCTGGTCAGGGGTGGACTGAAGCTTTCTTT.

V usage is TRBV4-3 and J usage is TRBJ2-7; 12 nucleotides match TRBD2. The trim removed 3 bases at V and 0 bases at J, leaving 6 bases unmatched. This CDR3 contains 17 residues. The germline V gene has CDR1 LGHNA and CDR2 YSLEER. CDR3 coding DNA: TGCGCCAGCAGCCAGTATCAGACTAGCGGGAGCTCCTACGAGCAGTACTTC. As protein: CASSQYQTSGSSYEQYF.

The chain carries TRBV7-2 and TRBJ1-5; TRBD1 is a possible D gene (5 bases). Trimming took 3 bases from V and 7 from J, leaving 13 bases between them. Germline lookup yields CDR1 SGHTA and CDR2 FQGNSA. CDR3 length equals 14 residues. The CDR3 here is CASSFPGGTQPQHF. CDR3 coding DNA: TGTGCCAGCAGCTTTCCCGGGGGTACCCAGCCCCAGCATTTT.

V and J are TRBV27 and TRBJ1-2; tentatively, D is TRBD1 (5 bases). The V end lost 0 bases, the J end lost 4 bases, and 12 bases lay between the germline ends. The germline gives CDR1 MNHEY, CDR2 SMNVEV (reference sequence). The CDR3 spans 15 residues. CDR3 sequence reads: CASSLSMSGSYGYTF. The CDR3 DNA follows: TGTGCCAGCAGTTTATCGATGTCAGGGTCCTATGGCTACACCTTC.

The sample holds a few counts of this clone. The CDR3, as DNA: TGTGCCAGCAGTTACTCGAAGATACAGAACACTGAAGCTTTCTTT. This sequence encodes CASSYSKIQNTEAFF. J is TRBJ1-1 and V is TRBV6-5; D is unclear. Trimming cost V 0 bases and J 1 base, with 9 bases left between them. This CDR3 is built from 15 residues. CDR1 is MNHEY, CDR2 SVGAGI, per germline.

CDR3 residues: CASSPRQGAVEQYF. The CDR3 DNA reads TGTGCCAGCAGCCCCCGACAGGGGGCGGTAGAGCAGTACTTC. The chain couples TRBV7-2 to TRBJ2-7; 10 bases align to TRBD1. The ends lost 5 bases at V and 7 bases at J; junction bases unmatched: 8. Germline CDR1 SGHTA, CDR2 FQGNSA. The CDR3 runs 14 residues.

Only a few counts were recorded for this clone. The same CDR3 can be traced to other DNA sequences in this sample. This chain uses TRBV5-4 with TRBJ2-1; 7 positions agree with TRBD2. V lost 1 base and J lost 2; bases outside the gene matches: 6. The V gene's germline CDR1 is SGHNT and CDR2 YYREEE (reference sequence). This CDR3 is 16 amino acids long. The CDR3 coding sequence is TGTGCCAGCAGCTTGTGGCGGGAGATCCCCTACAATGAGCAGTTCTTC. Protein sequence: CASSLWREIPYNEQFF. The full variable domain, completed using reference TRBV5-4 and TRBJ2-1, is ETGVTQSPTHLIKTRGQQVTLRCSSQSGHNTVSWYQQALGQGPQFIFQYYREEENGRGNFPPRFSGLQFPNYSSELNVNALELDDSALYLCASSLWREIPYNEQFFGPGTRLTVL.

V gene TRBV5-3 combines with J gene TRBJ2-7; possibly TRBD1 for D (6 bases). TRBV5-3 is an ORF, and what it does is uncertain. The CDR3 loop spans 15 amino acids. V gave up 6 bases and J gave up 2 bases, with 18 bases separating them. CDR3 DNA: TGTGCCAGAACACGTGGGACAAAGAGCACCTACGAGCAGTACTTC. Translation gives CARTRGTKSTYEQYF.